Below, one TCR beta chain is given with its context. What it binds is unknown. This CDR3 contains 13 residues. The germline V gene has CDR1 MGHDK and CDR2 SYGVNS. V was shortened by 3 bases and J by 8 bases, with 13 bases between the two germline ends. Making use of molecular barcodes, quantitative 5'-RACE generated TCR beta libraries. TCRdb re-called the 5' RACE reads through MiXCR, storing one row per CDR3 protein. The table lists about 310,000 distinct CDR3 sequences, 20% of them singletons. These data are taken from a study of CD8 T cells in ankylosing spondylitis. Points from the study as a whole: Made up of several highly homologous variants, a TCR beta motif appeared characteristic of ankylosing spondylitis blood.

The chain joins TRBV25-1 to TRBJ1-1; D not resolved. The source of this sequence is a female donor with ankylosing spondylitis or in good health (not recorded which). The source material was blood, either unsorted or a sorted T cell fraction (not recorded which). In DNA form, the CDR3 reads TGTGCCAGCAGTGACCGCCGCGAAAAGGAAGCTTTCTTT. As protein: CASSDRREKEAFF.